This TCR beta chain was identified during a study of metastatic and nonmetastatic thyroid tumors. Turning to the study itself: Comparison of repertoires was carried out across blood and tumor or nodule tissue from malignant and benign thyroid patients. Study observations and caveats: In both blood and tumor samples, TCR beta diversity was reported significantly higher for malignant than benign nodules.

Authors' data handling: Clinicopathological groups differed in CDR3, with these differences serving to build a distant-metastasis classifier for papillary thyroid cancer. Via MiXCR, TCRdb re-called the PCR reads. None of the V and J calls come from the authors' own analysis; TCRdb made them. Of 20,000 or so clones listed, over 25% are singletons. A note on this clone: Its antigen is unknown.

Germline assignment: CDR1 SGHAT and CDR2 FQNNGV. There are 13 residues in the CDR3. V lost 6 bases and J 6 bases, leaving 15 bases between the germline ends. Treatment of any kind had been given to no patient before thyroid surgery. The TCR sequence derives from a female donor with papillary thyroid cancer or a benign thyroid nodule (not recorded which). Some clones in this sample may be carry-over from other donors' samples. The chain is built from TRBV11-2 and TRBJ2-7; D ambiguous. The sequenced material came from blood. CDR3 DNA sequence: TGTGCCAGCAGTCTTCGCGTGGTCGGCGAGCAGTACTTC. Its translation is CASSLRVVGEQYF.